These 29 T cell receptor beta chains originate from one sample sequenced in a study of Graves' ophthalmopathy and Graves' hyperthyroidism. The authors amplified TCR beta CDR3 regions, and they did so from RNA transcripts for repertoire sequencing. The first round was an RT-PCR with HTBI primers, and the second round was a multiplex PCR. TCRdb recomputed calls from the multiplex PCR reads with MiXCR, one row per CDR3 protein. The sample yields approximately 460,000 distinct CDR3 sequences, over 13% seen once. The sequencing input was blood. Every receptor here comes from a woman in her twenties or thirties with Graves' ophthalmopathy.

This clonotype occurred many times. The chain joins TRBV6-4 to TRBJ1-2; D not resolved. Trimming removed 3 bases at V and 5 bases at J, with 28 bases between. From germline, CDR1 is MRHNA and CDR2 SNTAGT. This CDR3 spans 19 amino acids. Here the CDR3 DNA reads TGTGCCAGCAGTGATTCCGAGACGAGGCTTCTTCCGGGTTTTTATGGCTACACCTTC. Residues: CASSDSETRLLPGFYGYTF.

Ten or more counts support this clonotype. The V gene is TRBV28, the J gene TRBJ1-2, with D perhaps TRBD1 (5 bases). Germline CDR1 reads MDHEN; CDR2 reads SYDVKM. V was trimmed by 8 bases and J by 4 bases, leaving 8 bases between them. The CDR3 runs 11 residues. The CDR3 sequence: CASGALYGYTF. DNA for the CDR3: TGTGCCAGCGGGGCCCTCTATGGCTACACCTTC.

This clonotype was counted between two and nine times. The rearrangement joins TRBV7-9 to TRBJ1-3; 11 bases are a match to TRBD1. Germline V gives CDR1 SEHNR, CDR2 FQNEAQ (reference sequence). The junction had 5 bases not matched to a gene; V was cut back by 5 bases and J by 2 bases. The CDR3 consists of 16 residues. For the CDR3, the DNA is TGTGCCAGCAGCATCCGGACAGGGGGCGCTGGAAACACCATATATTTT. Protein: CASSIRTGGAGNTIYF.

This clonotype was counted ten times or more. This sequence joins TRBV6-2 or TRBV6-3 and TRBJ1-1; D not certain. Trimming removed 0 bases from V and 1 base from J, with 18 bases in between. Germline V gene sequence: CDR1 MNHEY, CDR2 SVGEGT. This CDR3 region has 18 residues. The CDR3 loop is CASSYSVVAQTKNTEAFF. Written as DNA, the CDR3 is TGTGCCAGCAGTTACTCGGTTGTGGCACAAACGAAGAACACTGAAGCTTTCTTT.

This clonotype was seen at least ten times. The chain joins TRBV20-1 to TRBJ2-7; maybe TRBD2 (6 bases). The ends were cut back, 1 base at V and 2 bases at J, with 15 bases in the middle. Per the germline V gene, CDR1 is DFQATT and CDR2 is SNEGSKA (reference sequence). The CDR3 loop spans 15 amino acids. The CDR3 loop reads CSARAGSLSTYEQYF. CDR3 coding DNA: TGCAGTGCTAGAGCCGGGAGTCTTAGCACCTACGAGCAGTACTTC.

This clonotype was seen repeatedly, ten times or more. V is TRBV20-1 and J is TRBJ2-5, with 10 bases identical to TRBD2. Germline V gene lookup returns CDR1 DFQATT and CDR2 SNEGSKA (reference sequence). The CDR3 has 14 amino acids. V lost 6 bases and J lost 4; bases outside the gene matches: 8. As DNA, the CDR3 is TGCAGTGCGCCTAGCGGGAGAGATGTAGAGACCCAGTACTTC. Its protein is CSAPSGRDVETQYF.

This clonotype showed up many times. The rearrangement joins TRBV28 to TRBJ1-5; a possible D gene is TRBD1 (5 bases). Germline values: CDR1 MDHEN, CDR2 SYDVKM. The V end was cut by 6 bases, the J end by 2 bases, with 14 bases between. The CDR3 has 15 residues. The CDR3, as DNA: TGTGCCAGCAGCCCCGGGGGATTTGGCAATCAGCCCCAGCATTTT. This encodes CASSPGGFGNQPQHF.

This clonotype showed up many times. The chain joins TRBV7-2 to TRBJ1-6, with D tentatively TRBD1 (5 bases). This CDR3 contains 14 residues. Germline V lookup: CDR1 SGHTA, CDR2 FQGNSA. V was clipped by 2 bases and J by 10 bases, with 12 bases between them. The CDR3 coding sequence is TGTGCCAGCAGCTTATGCAGGGTTGAGTCACCCCTCCACTTT. Amino acid sequence: CASSLCRVESPLHF.

This clonotype came up many times. V and J are TRBV20-1 and TRBJ2-4; 10 bases align to TRBD2. The CDR3 consists of 14 residues. The junction had 6 bases not matched to a gene; V was cut back by 3 bases and J by 7 bases. Germline CDR1 DFQATT, CDR2 SNEGSKA (reference sequence). The CDR3 DNA is TGCAGTGCTAGGTCTAGCGGGAGATCGAACATTCAGTACTTC. As protein: CSARSSGRSNIQYF.

This clonotype was found many times. This rearrangement joins TRBV20-1 to TRBJ2-7; maybe TRBD2 (6 bases). Germline V CDR1 and CDR2: DFQATT, SNEGSKA (reference sequence). The CDR3 has 12 residues. The germline V and J ends were trimmed by 3 bases and 2 bases, with 8 bases remaining between them. CDR3 residues: CSARGGTYEQYF. The CDR3 nucleotides are TGCAGTGCTAGGGGGGGAACCTACGAGCAGTACTTC.

Ten or more counts support this clonotype. The chain links TRBV12-3 or TRBV12-4 to TRBJ2-7; 9 nucleotides match TRBD2. The CDR3 covers 13 residues. The V gene end was trimmed by 7 bases and the J gene end by 2 bases; junction bases not matched to a gene: 3. Written as DNA, the CDR3 is TGTGCCAGCACAGGCGGGGGGGCCTACGAGCAGTACTTC. It codes for CASTGGGAYEQYF.

The CDR3 loop is CASSRLAGDLLTYEQYF. CDR3 DNA sequence: TGTGCCAGCAGCCGACTAGCGGGCGACCTACTGACCTACGAGCAGTACTTC. This chain links TRBV6-1 with TRBJ2-7, with 10 positions matching TRBD2. V was pared by 6 bases and J by 2 bases, with 13 bases of the junction left unmatched. The germline V gene has CDR1 MNHNS and CDR2 SASEGT. The CDR3 extends over 17 amino acids.

In regard to this clonotype: This may be a read error: a much more frequent sequence differs by one nucleotide. This chain uses TRBV24-1 with TRBJ1-1; 7 bases line up with TRBD1. This CDR3 is built from 15 residues. Germline lookup yields CDR1 KGHDR and CDR2 SFDVKD. Here the CDR3 DNA reads TGTGCCACCTGTGATCCGCGGACAGGCCGGACTGAAGCTTTCTTT. Protein sequence: CATCDPRTGRTEAFF.

This clonotype was seen ten or more times. J is TRBJ1-2 and V is TRBV7-9, with 8 positions matching TRBD1. J was trimmed by 5 bases and V by 5 bases; bases with no gene match: 7. The CDR3 spans 14 residues. The germline gives CDR1 SEHNR, CDR2 FQNEAQ (reference sequence). This CDR3 reads CASSPDQGAYGYTF. The CDR3, as DNA: TGTGCCAGCAGCCCAGATCAGGGGGCTTATGGCTACACCTTC. Full variable domain (missing parts from reference TRBV7-9 and TRBJ1-2): DTGVSQNPRHKITKRGQNVTFRCDPISEHNRLYWYRQTLGQGPEFLTYFQNEAQLEKSRLLSDRFSAERPKGSFSTLEIQRTEQGDSAMYLCASSPDQGAYGYTFGSGTRLTVV.

This clonotype was counted many times. This chain joins TRBV29-1 and TRBJ1-5, with D tentatively TRBD1 (5 bases). This CDR3 is built from 12 residues. The V gene lost 7 bases and the J gene lost 1 base, with 8 bases spanning the gap. CDR1 SQVTM and CDR2 ANQGSEA come from the germline V gene. Here the CDR3 DNA reads TGCAGCGCACAGGAGAGCAATCAGCCCCAGCATTTT. Protein product: CSAQESNQPQHF.

This rearrangement joins TRBV12-3 or TRBV12-4 to TRBJ1-5, with D unresolved. Trimming left V 5 bases short and J 0 bases short, with 11 bases between. The CDR3 consists of 15 residues. This chain's CDR3 is CASSVTRVSNQPQHF. CDR3 nucleotide sequence: TGTGCCAGCAGTGTAACGAGGGTTAGCAATCAGCCCCAGCATTTT.

This clonotype was seen a few times. The chain joins TRBV19 to TRBJ2-7; 7 bases agree with TRBD1. Germline CDR1 and CDR2: LNHDA and SQIVND (reference sequence). The CDR3 consists of 17 residues. The junction had 15 bases not matched to a gene; V was cut back by 5 bases and J by 2 bases. CDR3 sequence (DNA): TGTGCCAGTAGTGGGGCGATGAAGAGGGGGCGGCCCTACGAGCAGTACTTC. Its protein is CASSGAMKRGRPYEQYF.

The sample holds a few counts of this clonotype. The CDR3 region has the DNA TGTGCCAGCACCCGGATGGCCAGGGAGTCCTACGAGCAGTACTTC. This translates into CASTRMARESYEQYF. The V and J genes are TRBV2 and TRBJ2-7; perhaps D is TRBD1 or TRBD2 (5 bases each). The germline gives CDR1 SNHLY, CDR2 FYNNEI. Trimming cost V 7 bases and J 1 base, with 17 bases left between them. There are 15 residues in the CDR3.

This chain connects TRBV2 to TRBJ1-2; a possible D gene is TRBD1 (5 bases). Per germline, CDR1 SNHLY and CDR2 FYNNEI. With 6 bases removed from V and 6 bases from J, the gap between germline ends came to 14 bases. The CDR3 sequence is 13 residues long. The CDR3 spells CASRPDSLNGYTF. The CDR3 DNA reads as TGTGCCAGCAGGCCCGACAGTCTGAATGGCTACACCTTC.

This clonotype was detected ten times or more. V is TRBV6-1 and J is TRBJ1-2, with unresolved D. CDR1 is MNHNS, CDR2 SASEGT, per germline. V was cut by 8 bases and J by 8 bases, with 15 bases left in between. The CDR3 has 12 amino acids. The CDR3 region is CASRAGDRGYTF. CDR3 sequence (DNA): TGTGCCAGCCGGGCGGGTGATAGAGGCTACACCTTC.

This clonotype was picked up many times. The chain employs TRBV6-1 and TRBJ2-7; TRBD1 or TRBD2 may be the D gene (5 bases each). Germline CDR1 is MNHNS and CDR2 is SASEGT. The V and J ends lost 5 bases and 5 bases respectively, with 19 bases between them. This CDR3 is built from 15 residues. For the CDR3, the DNA is TGTGCCAGCAGTCGCCGGGACGAATCCTTAGACGAGCAGTACTTC. It specifies CASSRRDESLDEQYF.

This clonotype has a count of ten or more. The V gene is TRBV7-9, the J gene TRBJ1-2, with D perhaps matching TRBD1 (5 bases). CDR3 length equals 15 residues. The germline gives CDR1 SEHNR, CDR2 FQNEAQ (reference sequence). Trimming took 5 bases from V and 1 from J, leaving 14 bases between them. Here the CDR3 DNA reads TGTGCCAGCAGCCCCTTACAGGAGATTAACTATGGCTACACCTTC. Its translation is CASSPLQEINYGYTF. Using reference TRBV7-9 and TRBJ1-2 for the parts outside the CDR3, the full variable domain is DTGVSQNPRHKITKRGQNVTFRCDPISEHNRLYWYRQTLGQGPEFLTYFQNEAQLEKSRLLSDRFSAERPKGSFSTLEIQRTEQGDSAMYLCASSPLQEINYGYTFGSGTRLTVV.

This clonotype was recorded at least ten times. The V call is TRBV7-9, the J call TRBJ2-7, with D perhaps matching TRBD2 (5 bases). CDR3 size: 14 residues. V dropped 5 bases and J dropped 3 bases, with 14 bases sitting between them. The germline V gene has CDR1 SEHNR and CDR2 FQNEAQ (reference sequence). The CDR3 loop is CASSTDGGGYEQYF. CDR3 coding DNA: TGTGCCAGCAGCACGGACGGAGGAGGCTACGAGCAGTACTTC.

The rearrangement joins TRBV3-1 to TRBJ2-5, with D unclear. V lost 1 base and J 2 bases, leaving 17 bases between the germline ends. The germline V gene has CDR1 LGHDT and CDR2 YNNKEL (reference sequence). The CDR3 totals 17 residues. DNA of the CDR3: TGTGCCAGCAGCCAAGCTTTCCGTGGAGCCTTTCAAGAGACCCAGTACTTC. Protein product: CASSQAFRGAFQETQYF.

This clonotype appeared many times. The chain uses TRBV18 and TRBJ2-2; 7 positions match TRBD1. With 3 bases clipped from V and 4 bases from J, the junction kept 2 bases outside the gene matches. CDR3 length: 14 amino acids. CDR1 and CDR2 from the germline V gene are KGHSH and LQKENI. CDR3 sequence: CASSPRDSTGELFF. CDR3 DNA: TGTGCCAGCTCACCCAGGGACAGCACCGGGGAGCTGTTTTTT. Using reference TRBV18 and TRBJ2-2 for the parts outside the CDR3, the full variable domain is NAGVMQNPRHLVRRRGQEARLRCSPMKGHSHVYWYRQLPEEGLKFMVYLQKENIIDESGMPKERFSAEFPKEGPSILRIQQVVRGDSAAYFCASSPRDSTGELFFGEGSRLTVL.

This clonotype was counted many times. This chain joins TRBV24-1 and TRBJ2-5, with D hard to call. This CDR3 comprises 13 residues. With 1 base removed from V and 3 bases from J, the gap between germline ends came to 5 bases. Germline V gene sequence: CDR1 KGHDR, CDR2 SFDVKD. Here the CDR3 reads CATSDFRKETQYF. The CDR3 DNA is TGTGCCACCAGTGATTTCCGAAAAGAGACCCAGTACTTC.

This clonotype was counted at least ten times. J is TRBJ2-2 and V is TRBV24-1; TRBD1 matches 8 bases. After removal of 9 bases from V and 1 base from J, the junction contained 3 bases not matched to a gene. The CDR3 covers 14 residues. Germline V gives CDR1 KGHDR, CDR2 SFDVKD. The CDR3 region is CATSGQVNTGELFF. In DNA form, the CDR3 reads TGTGCCACCTCGGGACAGGTGAACACCGGGGAGCTGTTTTTT.

This clonotype was observed at least ten times. The chain recombines TRBV5-1 with TRBJ2-7; 10 nucleotides align to TRBD1. The CDR3 is 15 amino acids. Losses at the gene ends were 4 bases for V and 1 base for J; bases not matched to a gene: 5. CDR1 SGHRS and CDR2 YFSETQ come from the germline V gene. The chain's CDR3 is CASSPRTGGSYEQYF. The CDR3 DNA reads as TGCGCCAGCAGCCCAAGGACAGGGGGGTCCTACGAGCAGTACTTC.

This clonotype was found many times. The chain has TRBV5-1 and TRBJ2-5, with 8 bases matching TRBD1. The length of the CDR3 is 15 residues. Germline-derived CDR1 and CDR2 are SGHRS and YFSETQ. The J segment lost 4 bases and the V segment lost 0 bases, leaving 5 bases of the junction unmatched. CDR3: CASSLEGQATETQYF. The CDR3 DNA reads as TGCGCCAGCAGCTTGGAGGGACAGGCGACAGAGACCCAGTACTTC.